The clone carrying this T cell receptor (beta chain) was seen at least ten times. TCRdb called the RT-PCR reads again in MiXCR, with one record for every CDR3 protein. The table lists fewer than 800,000 distinct CDR3 sequences, 14% of them singletons. V was cut by 1 base and J by 7 bases, with 16 bases left in between. The CDR3 is made up of 14 amino acids. The germline V gene has CDR1 DFQATT and CDR2 SNEGSKA (reference sequence). The chain combines TRBV20-1 with TRBJ2-5, with a tentative D call TRBD2 (6 bases). The clonotype was recovered from a female donor in good health, serving as a healthy control. Sequencing input: memory CD4+ T cells from blood. The CDR3 reads CSARGGGAEMTQYF. The DNA of the CDR3 is TGCAGTGCTAGAGGTGGCGGGGCCGAGATGACCCAGTACTTC.